The clone carrying this T cell receptor beta chain came up many times. The antigen is undetermined. Germline CDR1 MDHEN, CDR2 SYDVKM. Unmatched junction bases numbered 5, after V lost 4 bases and J lost 4 bases. This CDR3 is 14 amino acids long. Unique molecular identifiers were built into the TCRbeta library. TCRdb re-called the PCR reads with MiXCR, one entry per CDR3 protein. The sample records 190,000 or so distinct CDR3 sequences, 6.3% being singletons. This sample is part of a study of T-cell reconstitution after alpha-beta-depleted transplantation in children. Broader study findings: Recipient T cells and thymic progenitors that survived were the source of the high TCRbeta diversity seen at day 60 in some patients. T-cell counts and diversity at one year following transplant were attributed mainly to newly produced T cells. Expanded clones from the graft, numbering several hundred, reportedly supplied alpha-beta T cells about two months after transplant.

The sequence was obtained from a girl under three years old with combined immunodeficiency, due to receive a stem cell transplant. The material sequenced was PBMCs, taken before TCRalphabeta/CD19-depleted stem cell transplant. The chain links TRBV28 to TRBJ2-7; 9 bases are shared with TRBD1. CDR3 bases: TGTGCCAGCAGTTCCGGGACAGGGACGTACGAGCAGTACTTC. As protein: CASSSGTGTYEQYF.